This TCR beta chain emerged from a study of cytomegalovirus exposure and HLA in healthy donors. General study points: There were reportedly fewer N-insertions in an Asian-associated ancestry cluster than the roughly 670-donor mean, in a later analysis. Later analysis demonstrated an association between a missense DCLRE1C variant and TCR beta V- and J-gene trimming.

The primer mix had 60 Vbeta and 13 Jbeta primers. This table comes from immunoSEQ multiplex PCR, and its TCRdb copy is limited to in-frame clones, with some not included. The repertoire holds about 130,000 clones, with about 8.5% as singletons. Germline V gives CDR1 SGDLS, CDR2 YYNGEE. Trimming cost V 0 bases and J 2 bases; bases outside gene matches: 1. This CDR3 is built from 15 residues. This clone appeared a few times. Its antigen is undetermined. The study sampled nominally healthy donors, though unrecorded immune exposures were likely. The receptor was isolated from a man aged 40-49 years in good health and CMV-seronegative. Sample: PBMCs. The chain joins TRBV9 to TRBJ2-1, with 8 bases aligning to TRBD2. CDR3 coding DNA: TGTGCCAGCAGCGTAGGCGGGGGGCCCTACAATGAGCAGTTCTTC. Its protein product is CASSVGGGPYNEQFF.